Included here is one TCR beta chain sequence, with context. Its specificity is not known. This specimen comes from a study of T cells in localized non-small cell lung cancer. The study's findings and limits: Multi-region tumor sequencing was not done, so intratumor heterogeneity could not be excluded.

Only in-frame clones appear in the TCRdb table, and some are missing; sequencing was by immunoSEQ multiplex PCR. This sample has over a thousand clones, with roughly 30% found just once. Trimming at V came to 5 bases and at J to 3 bases, leaving 6 bases not matched to a gene. CDR1 is LNHDA, CDR2 SQIVND, per germline (reference sequence). The CDR3 extends over 15 amino acids. The chain links TRBV19 to TRBJ2-2, with 7 bases aligning to TRBD1. The sequence came from an older male donor with stage II squamous cell lung carcinoma. Here the sequenced sample was normal lung tissue next to the tumor, taken before any cancer treatment. CDR3 in DNA: TGTGCCAGTAGTCCCCGGACAGGATACACCGGGGAGCTGTTTTTT. Amino acids: CASSPRTGYTGELFF.